This is a list of T cell receptor beta chains from one sample in a study of blood T cell repertoires in COVID-19. The assay was immunoSEQ multiplex PCR, and TCRdb's table has in-frame clones only and misses some. The table lists about 180,000 clones, 80% to 90% of them singletons. The specimen was peripheral blood. The source is a human donor with active or convalescent COVID-19. The donor label of this sample is uncertain. Each CDR3 is given with its conserved first and last residue. The D gene is left open where the match is weak.

>TRBV5-1|14|TRBD2|TRBJ2-1
CASSLASGSREQFF
TGCGCCAGCAGCTTGGCTAGCGGGAGTCGTGAGCAGTTCTTC
>TRBV4-1|15|.|TRBJ1-5
CASSQDTGGGQPQHF
TGCGCCAGCAGCCAAGATACCGGGGGGGGTCAGCCCCAGCATTTT
>TRBV18|14|TRBD1|TRBJ1-5
CASVQGARDQPQHF
TGTGCCAGCGTACAGGGGGCGCGGGATCAGCCCCAGCATTTT
>TRBV5-4|16|TRBD2|TRBJ2-1
CASAGGGKISYNEQFF
TGTGCCAGCGCGGGAGGGGGCAAGATCTCCTACAATGAGCAGTTCTTC
>TRBV19|19|TRBD1|TRBJ2-1
CASSIDPRTGQSGGSEQFF
TGTGCCAGTAGTATAGATCCCCGGACAGGTCAGTCAGGAGGAAGTGAGCAGTTCTTC
>TRBV4-2|17|TRBD1|TRBJ1-4
CASSQEGRGTGNEKLFF
TGTGCCAGCAGCCAAGAAGGACGAGGGACAGGGAATGAAAAACTGTTTTTT
>TRBV7-3|15|TRBD2|TRBJ2-3
CASSISGGRTDTQYF
TGTGCCAGCAGTATTAGCGGGGGCCGCACAGATACGCAGTATTTT
>TRBV6-5|13|.|TRBJ2-5
CASEAAARTFSNF
TGTGCCAGCGAGGCGGCAGCCAGGACTTTCAGTAACTTC
>TRBV9|14|TRBD1|TRBJ1-2
CASSVTGGPYGYTF
TGTGCCAGCAGCGTCACAGGGGGCCCTTATGGCTACACCTTC
>TRBV4-2|16|TRBD2|TRBJ2-7
CASSRHLSGSIPEQYF
TGTGCCAGCAGCCGCCACCTTAGCGGGAGTATCCCCGAGCAGTACTTC